These 8 T cell receptor beta chains originate from one sample sequenced in a study of T-cell reconstitution after alpha-beta-depleted transplantation in children. Preparing the TCRbeta library involved the use of unique molecular identifiers. TCRdb ran MiXCR on the PCR reads and lists one entry per CDR3 protein. The sample lists about 470,000 distinct CDR3 sequences, around two fifths occurring once. The specimen was PBMCs, collected before TCRalphabeta/CD19-depleted stem cell transplant. All receptors come from a girl aged 2-10 years with aplastic anemia, due to receive a stem cell transplant.

The genes are TRBV29-1 and TRBJ2-1; TRBD1 matches 9 bases. V shed 7 bases, J shed 6 bases, and the junction held 10 bases outside the gene matches. Germline V gene sequence: CDR1 SQVTM, CDR2 ANQGSEA. This CDR3 comprises 14 residues. This CDR3 is CSARDRVEVNEQFF. The DNA for the CDR3 is TGCAGCGCCCGGGACAGGGTCGAGGTCAATGAGCAGTTCTTC.

The chain links TRBV9 to TRBJ1-1; 10 bases agree with TRBD1. The germline gives CDR1 SGDLS, CDR2 YYNGEE. The CDR3 totals 16 residues. V lost 3 bases, J lost 6 bases, and 11 bases stayed unmatched. For the CDR3, the DNA is TGTGCCAGCAGCGATCGCCGGGACAGGGGAATTTCTGAAGCTTTCTTT. Amino acids: CASSDRRDRGISEAFF. The full variable domain, with the rest looked up from reference TRBV9 and TRBJ1-1, is DSGVTQTPKHLITATGQRVTLRCSPRSGDLSVYWYQQSLDQGLQFLIQYYNGEERAKGNILERFSAQQFPDLHSELNLSSLELGDSALYFCASSDRRDRGISEAFFGQGTRLTVV.

This clonotype was observed at least ten times. The chain employs TRBV15 and TRBJ2-7, with TRBD2 matching over 8 bases. The CDR3 is 18 residues long. Germline loops: CDR1 LNHNV, CDR2 YYDKDF (reference sequence). Germline trimming cut 0 bases from V and 2 bases from J; bases unmatched to any gene: 12. The CDR3: CATSRENSGEGRTYEQYF. The DNA of the CDR3 is TGTGCCACCAGCAGAGAAAATAGCGGGGAGGGAAGGACCTACGAGCAGTACTTC.

CDR3 in amino acids: CASSLGPGQGARGYTF. The CDR3 bases are TGTGCCAGCAGCTTAGGCCCCGGACAGGGGGCAAGAGGCTACACCTTC. This chain joins TRBV7-9 and TRBJ1-2, with 11 nucleotides matching TRBD1. The CDR3 contains 16 residues. The germline V gene encodes CDR1 SEHNR and CDR2 FQNEAQ (reference sequence). The ends lost 1 base at V and 8 bases at J; junction bases unmatched: 9.

This clonotype was counted a few times. The rearrangement joins TRBV20-1 to TRBJ2-2, with a tentative D call TRBD2 (6 bases). The CDR3 is made up of 15 amino acids. The V and J ends lost 0 bases and 8 bases respectively, with 16 bases between them. CDR1 DFQATT and CDR2 SNEGSKA come from the germline V gene (reference sequence). CDR3 DNA sequence: TGCAGTGCTAGAGATGGCGGGACCGCGGGAGGGGAGCTGTTTTTT. Protein product: CSARDGGTAGGELFF.

This clonotype was found many times. The chain employs TRBV5-1 and TRBJ2-1; 7 bases are a match to TRBD2. Germline V CDR1 and CDR2: SGHRS, YFSETQ. The CDR3 consists of 15 residues. V was pared by 0 bases and J by 8 bases, with 8 bases of the junction left unmatched. CDR3 DNA: TGCGCCAGCAGCTTGGACGGCGGGAGCAACGATGAGCAGTTCTTC. Translated: CASSLDGGSNDEQFF.

This rearrangement joins TRBV20-1 to TRBJ2-7; 10 nucleotides match TRBD2. Germline CDR1 DFQATT, CDR2 SNEGSKA (reference sequence). This CDR3 has 14 amino acids. The V gene end was trimmed by 3 bases and the J gene end by 3 bases; junction bases not matched to a gene: 5. As DNA, the CDR3 is TGCAGTGCTAGCGTGCCTAGCGGGAGCTACGAGCAGTACTTC. As protein: CSASVPSGSYEQYF.

The gene calls are TRBV5-1 and TRBJ2-1; D possibly corresponds to TRBD2 (7 bases). This CDR3 comprises 18 residues. Germline CDR1 and CDR2: SGHRS and YFSETQ. The V gene lost 3 bases and the J gene lost 5 bases, with 24 bases spanning the gap. The CDR3 spells CASSWGLQGGERNNEQFF. The CDR3 region has the DNA TGCGCCAGCAGCTGGGGACTCCAAGGGGGGGAGAGAAACAATGAGCAGTTCTTC.